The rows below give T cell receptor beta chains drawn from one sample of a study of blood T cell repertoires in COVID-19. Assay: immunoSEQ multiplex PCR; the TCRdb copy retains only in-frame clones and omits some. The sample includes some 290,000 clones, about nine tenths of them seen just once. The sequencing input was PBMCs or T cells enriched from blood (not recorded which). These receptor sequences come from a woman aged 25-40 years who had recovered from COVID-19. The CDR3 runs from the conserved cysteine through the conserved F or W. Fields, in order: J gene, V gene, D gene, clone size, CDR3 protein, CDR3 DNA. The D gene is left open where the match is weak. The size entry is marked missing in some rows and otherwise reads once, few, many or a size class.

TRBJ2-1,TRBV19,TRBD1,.,CASSQGQGFYNEQFF,TGTGCCAGTAGTCAGGGACAGGGGTTTTATAATGAGCAGTTCTTC
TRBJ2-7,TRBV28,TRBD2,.,CASTEAGASREQYF,TGTGCCAGCACCGAAGCGGGAGCGTCCCGCGAGCAGTACTTC
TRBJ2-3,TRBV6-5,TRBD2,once,CASSEGLAARQYF,TGTGCCAGCAGCGAGGGACTAGCGGCCCGACAGTATTTT
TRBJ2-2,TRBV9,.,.,CASSAYTGELFF,TGTGCCAGCAGCGCTTACACCGGGGAGCTGTTTTTT
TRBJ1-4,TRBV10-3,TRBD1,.,CAISEGTGTEKLFF,TGTGCCATCAGTGAAGGGACAGGGACTGAAAAACTGTTTTTT
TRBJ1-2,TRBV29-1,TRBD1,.,CSAEGTGDGYTF,TGCAGCGCGGAAGGGACAGGGGATGGCTACACCTTC
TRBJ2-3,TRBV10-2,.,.,CASSAQAGRSTQYF,TGCGCCAGCAGTGCCCAGGCAGGGAGGAGTACGCAGTATTTT
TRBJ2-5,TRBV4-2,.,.,CASSQEFRETQYF,TGTGCCAGCAGCCAAGAATTTCGGGAGACCCAGTACTTC
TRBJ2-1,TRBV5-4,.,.,CASSLGGEQFF,TGTGCCAGCAGCTTGGGAGGGGAGCAGTTCTTC
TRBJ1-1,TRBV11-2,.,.,CASSTIGRLEAFF,TGTGCCAGCTCTACTATTGGTCGCCTTGAAGCTTTCTTT
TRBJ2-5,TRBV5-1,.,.,CASSLVLAVQETQYF,TGCGCCAGCAGCTTGGTTCTAGCAGTCCAAGAGACCCAGTACTTC
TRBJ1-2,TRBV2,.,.,CASSESLLPRNYGYTF,TGTGCCAGCAGTGAGAGCCTACTCCCCCGCAACTATGGCTACACCTTC
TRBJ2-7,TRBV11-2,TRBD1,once,CASSRGQGSSYEQYF,TGTGCCAGCAGTCGCGGACAGGGGAGCTCCTACGAGCAGTACTTC
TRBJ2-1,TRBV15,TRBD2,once,CATRRQPGLAGVEQFF,TGTGCCACCAGGAGACAACCCGGACTAGCGGGAGTTGAGCAGTTCTTC
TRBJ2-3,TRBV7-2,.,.,CASSPPIGSEHTDTQYF,TGTGCCAGCAGCCCGCCGATCGGTAGCGAGCACACAGATACGCAGTATTTT
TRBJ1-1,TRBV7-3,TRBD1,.,CASSLQGDTEAFF,TGTGCCAGCAGCTTGCAGGGGGACACTGAAGCTTTCTTT
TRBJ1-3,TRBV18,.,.,CASSTRGAASGNTIYF,TGTGCCAGCTCAACACGCGGGGCAGCATCTGGAAACACCATATATTTT
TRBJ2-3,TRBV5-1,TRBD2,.,CASSLGLAGDWTDTQYF,TGCGCCAGCAGCTTGGGACTAGCGGGAGACTGGACAGATACGCAGTATTTT
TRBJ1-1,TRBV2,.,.,CASSGGEVRNTEAFF,TGTGCCAGCAGTGGGGGGGAAGTCAGGAACACTGAAGCTTTCTTT
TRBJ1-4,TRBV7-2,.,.,CASSLVGSGGREKLFF,TGTGCCAGCAGCTTAGTAGGGAGCGGCGGGAGGGAAAAACTGTTTTTT
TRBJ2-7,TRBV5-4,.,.,CASSLDRRYEQYF,TGTGCCAGCAGCTTGGACAGAAGATACGAGCAGTACTTC
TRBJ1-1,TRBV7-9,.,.,CASSLALNTEAFF,TGTGCCAGCAGCTTAGCCTTGAACACTGAAGCTTTCTTT